The T cell receptor (beta chain) described here comes from a study of Graves' ophthalmopathy and Graves' hyperthyroidism. Germline CDR1 and CDR2: MNHNS and SASEGT. Trimming removed 5 bases from V and 4 bases from J, with 14 bases in between. The CDR3 loop spans 14 amino acids. CDR3 regions of TCR beta were amplified from RNA transcripts. Second-round multiplex PCR followed a first-round RT-PCR using HTBI primers. TCRdb independently ran MiXCR on the multiplex PCR reads; one entry per CDR3 protein. Of 620,000 or so distinct CDR3 sequences listed, 22% are singletons. This clonotype was picked up many times.

The source is a woman aged 18-35 years with stable Graves' hyperthyroidism. Some clones in this sample may be carry-over from other donors' samples. J is TRBJ1-1 and V is TRBV6-1; D is uncertain. The sample was peripheral blood. The chain's CDR3 is CASSHPGLATEAFF. CDR3 DNA sequence: TGTGCCAGCAGTCATCCCGGGTTGGCCACTGAAGCTTTCTTT.